This T cell receptor beta chain derives from a study of Ad26.COV2.S vaccination and SARS-CoV-2 variants. Findings of the study overall: A substantial breadth of spike-specific CD8+ and CD4+ T cell responses after vaccination has been reported. An underestimation of total T cell responses may have resulted from the TCR breadth and depth analyses. Placebo recipients had lower spike-specific TCR breadth than vaccine recipients.

As to treatment: roughly 18 received Ad26.COV2.S at low or high dose, single or two shots; about 5 received placebo; per-sample allocation not given. Sample collection was performed on day 63 after the first vaccine or placebo injection. Germline V lookup: CDR1 SEHNR, CDR2 FQNEAQ (reference sequence). Trimming took off 1 base at V and 2 bases at J, with 8 bases between the two ends. CDR3 length: 14 residues. Some clones are missing from TCRdb's copy, which holds only in-frame ones; the method was immunoSEQ multiplex PCR. The sample has about 680,000 clones; around 92% are singletons. A word on this clone: Its antigen is unidentified. In the same sample, other DNA sequences code for this CDR3.

This sequence was found in a person between 18 and 65 years old who received the Ad26.COV2.S COVID-19 vaccine or a placebo. V usage is TRBV7-9 and J usage is TRBJ2-5; no definite D call. The sequences come from peripheral blood, collected in a trial of Ad26.COV2.S vaccine versus placebo. CDR3 coding DNA: TGTGCCAGCAGCTTAGACCGTGGGCAAGAGACCCAGTACTTC. Encoded protein: CASSLDRGQETQYF.